This TCR beta chain was sequenced during a study of cytomegalovirus exposure and HLA in healthy donors. PCR primers comprised 60 Vbeta and 13 Jbeta primers. Clones were sequenced by immunoSEQ multiplex PCR, and TCRdb holds only the in-frame ones, with some missing. The sample yields nearly 200,000 clones, of which the top ten take up approximately 0.74%. Study observations and caveats: Cytomegalovirus status was reportedly diagnosed by the classifier with high sensitivity and specificity.

The V gene lost 4 bases and the J gene lost 4 bases, with 17 bases spanning the gap. CDR3 size: 16 residues. Germline V gene sequence: CDR1 MRHNA, CDR2 SNTAGT. As for this clone: Its antigen is not identified.

The sequence was obtained from a boy aged 5-17 years in good health and CMV-seronegative. The chain employs TRBV6-4 and TRBJ1-5; the D gene is possibly TRBD1 (6 bases). The specimen was PBMCs. This CDR3 is CASSGSEGHRNQPQHF. The CDR3 DNA reads TGTGCCAGCAGTGGCAGTGAGGGACACAGGAATCAGCCCCAGCATTTT.